The 21 T cell receptor beta chains below were found in one sample sequenced in a study of CD8 T cells in ankylosing spondylitis. TCRdb independently ran MiXCR on the 5' RACE reads; one entry per CDR3 protein. The sample holds about 170,000 distinct CDR3 sequences, approximately 20% seen once. Input material: blood, either unsorted or a sorted T cell fraction (not recorded which). The receptor set was obtained from a male donor with ankylosing spondylitis or in good health (not recorded which).

The sample holds a few counts of this clonotype. The CDR3 DNA sequence: TGTGCCAGCAGCTACAGGGTAGATACGCAGTATTTT. Translated: CASSYRVDTQYF. The chain couples TRBV5-5 to TRBJ2-3, with D possibly being TRBD1 (6 bases). Germline V CDR1 and CDR2: SGHKS, YYEKEE (reference sequence). Between the trimmed V and J ends, which lost 3 bases and 5 bases, there was a span of 7 bases. This CDR3 has 12 amino acids.

This clonotype was seen repeatedly, ten times or more. This chain links TRBV4-1 with TRBJ1-1; D unclear. In germline, CDR1 is MGHRA, CDR2 YSYEKL. V gave up 1 base and J gave up 2 bases, with 11 bases separating them. The CDR3 covers 15 residues. This CDR3 reads CASSQVAGVNTEAFF. For the CDR3, the DNA is TGCGCCAGCAGCCAAGTCGCGGGTGTCAACACTGAAGCTTTCTTT.

This clonotype was observed a few times. The V and J genes are TRBV18 and TRBJ2-3; TRBD1 aligns across 7 bases. CDR3 length: 16 residues. Looked up from germline, CDR1 is KGHSH and CDR2 is LQKENI. V was clipped by 5 bases and J by 5 bases; unmatched bases: 13. The chain's CDR3 is CASSSTTGILGDTQYF. The CDR3 DNA sequence: TGTGCCAGCTCAAGCACGACAGGGATTTTAGGAGATACGCAGTATTTT.

At least ten counts were recorded for this clonotype. J is TRBJ2-1 and V is TRBV5-1, with 11 positions matching TRBD2. The ends lost 0 bases at V and 9 bases at J; junction bases unmatched: 5. This CDR3 spans 15 amino acids. The germline V gene has CDR1 SGHRS and CDR2 YFSETQ. Here the CDR3 reads CASSLALAGGTEQFF. DNA of the CDR3: TGCGCCAGCAGCTTGGCCTTAGCGGGAGGGACTGAGCAGTTCTTC.

This chain joins TRBV6-1 and TRBJ2-5; 8 bases fit TRBD1. The CDR3 spans 14 residues. CDR1 is MNHNS, CDR2 SASEGT, per germline. V was pared by 5 bases and J by 5 bases, with 7 bases of the junction left unmatched. The CDR3 DNA reads as TGTGCCAGCAGTACGAGACAGGGGAGTGAGACCCAGTACTTC. Its protein product is CASSTRQGSETQYF.

This rearrangement joins TRBV12-3 or TRBV12-4 to TRBJ2-5, with TRBD2 identical over 12 bases. J gave up 5 bases and V 2 bases, and 6 bases lay outside the gene matches. The CDR3 extends over 16 amino acids. CDR3 coding DNA: TGTGCCAGCAGTTTATGGCTAGCGGGAGGGTACGAGACCCAGTACTTC. Its protein product is CASSLWLAGGYETQYF.

This clonotype has just a few counts. V and J are TRBV20-1 and TRBJ2-5; TRBD1 matches 9 bases. Germline loops: CDR1 DFQATT, CDR2 SNEGSKA (reference sequence). There are 15 residues in the CDR3. The V and J ends lost 6 bases and 1 base, in that order; junction bases with no gene match: 9. CDR3 sequence (DNA): TGCAGTGCCGTGCCGGGACAGGGTACCCAAGAGACCCAGTACTTC. Residues: CSAVPGQGTQETQYF.

This clonotype has just a few counts. V and J are TRBV18 and TRBJ2-2, with D maybe TRBD1 (6 bases). V was clipped by 1 base and J by 1 base, with 10 bases between them. The CDR3 length is 16 residues. Per germline, CDR1 KGHSH and CDR2 LQKENI. The DNA for the CDR3 is TGTGCCAGCTCACCACGACAGGCCCTGAACACCGGGGAGCTGTTTTTT. Its protein product is CASSPRQALNTGELFF.

This clonotype was seen repeatedly, ten times or more. The chain couples TRBV12-3 or TRBV12-4 to TRBJ2-7; 11 nucleotides line up with TRBD2. The CDR3 has 15 amino acids. Germline trimming cut 5 bases from V and 2 bases from J; bases unmatched to any gene: 5. The CDR3 coding sequence is TGTGCCAGCAGTCAACGACTAGCGGGGACCTACGAGCAGTACTTC. The encoded protein is CASSQRLAGTYEQYF.

This sequence joins TRBV29-1 and TRBJ2-1; D gene uncertain. Per germline, CDR1 SQVTM and CDR2 ANQGSEA. Trimming cost V 2 bases and J 0 bases, with 8 bases left between them. The CDR3 contains 14 residues. The CDR3 DNA is TGCAGCGTTGAACCCGCGAGCTCCTACAATGAGCAGTTCTTC. This sequence encodes CSVEPASSYNEQFF.

In its sample, this clonotype was seen many times. V usage is TRBV5-1 and J usage is TRBJ1-2; D is possibly TRBD1 (5 bases). From germline, CDR1 is SGHRS and CDR2 YFSETQ. The CDR3 runs 13 residues. V shed 0 bases and J shed 4 bases, with 7 bases lying between them. The CDR3 DNA follows: TGCGCCAGCAGCTTGGTGGGGGTCTATGGCTACACCTTC. Translated: CASSLVGVYGYTF.

This clonotype has ten or more counts. The chain employs TRBV5-1 and TRBJ2-2, with 7 bases that match TRBD1. The junction had 1 base not matched to a gene; V was cut back by 2 bases and J by 3 bases. The CDR3 is 14 amino acids. Looked up from germline, CDR1 is SGHRS and CDR2 is YFSETQ. The CDR3 DNA sequence: TGCGCCAGCAGCTTTCAGGGGGACACCGGGGAGCTGTTTTTT. Translating gives CASSFQGDTGELFF.

This clonotype showed up just a few times. The chain joins TRBV2 to TRBJ2-3, with TRBD2 matching 9 bases. The CDR3 consists of 19 residues. Germline lookup yields CDR1 SNHLY and CDR2 FYNNEI. V dropped 0 bases and J dropped 4; count of bases not matched to a gene: 14. The CDR3 bases are TGTGCCAGCAGTGAAGCGTTTGCGGGGCGGGAGGGCCTTCCAGATACGCAGTATTTT. Translated, it gives CASSEAFAGREGLPDTQYF.

V usage is TRBV29-1 and J usage is TRBJ2-7; D remains ambiguous. Germline V lookup: CDR1 SQVTM, CDR2 ANQGSEA. Trimming cost V 7 bases and J 1 base, with 17 bases left between them. The CDR3 sequence is 14 residues long. The CDR3 DNA follows: TGCAGCGGTTTGAGTCCGGACGGTTCCTACGAGCAGTACTTC. Its protein product is CSGLSPDGSYEQYF.

There are many counts of this clonotype. The chain recombines TRBV5-1 with TRBJ2-7, with a weak D call TRBD1 (6 bases). The CDR3 totals 13 residues. The germline V gene has CDR1 SGHRS and CDR2 YFSETQ. V lost 0 bases, J lost 3 bases, and 7 bases lay in between. CDR3 residues: CASSLGTVYEQYF. In nucleotides, the CDR3 is TGCGCCAGCAGCTTGGGGACAGTCTACGAGCAGTACTTC.

This clonotype was picked up many times. The chain combines TRBV6-5 with TRBJ1-1; perhaps TRBD1 as D (6 bases). The germline V gene encodes CDR1 MNHEY and CDR2 SVGAGI. The CDR3 is made up of 14 amino acids. V was shortened by 4 bases and J by 0 bases, with 9 bases between the two germline ends. In nucleotides, the CDR3 is TGTGCCAGCAGTTTCGCAGGGGTGAACACTGAAGCTTTCTTT. It codes for CASSFAGVNTEAFF.

This clonotype was found a few times. The chain combines TRBV28 with TRBJ2-7, with 7 bases that match TRBD2. CDR1 is MDHEN, CDR2 SYDVKM, per germline. Losses at the gene ends were 2 bases for V and 6 bases for J; bases not matched to a gene: 13. The CDR3 extends over 16 amino acids. The CDR3 DNA reads as TGTGCCAGCAGTTTAGCCCGGGGAGGGTCAGATAGCGAGCAGTACTTC. It encodes CASSLARGGSDSEQYF. Complete variable domain (other parts from reference TRBV28 and TRBJ2-7): DVKVTQSSRYLVKRTGEKVFLECVQDMDHENMFWYRQDPGLGLRLIYFSYDVKMKEKGDIPEGYSVSREKKERFSLILESASTNQTSMYLCASSLARGGSDSEQYFGPGTRLTVT.

This clonotype was observed a handful of times. This sequence joins TRBV29-1 and TRBJ1-1; no definite D call. Germline V gene data show CDR1 as SQVTM and CDR2 as ANQGSEA. This CDR3 region has 14 residues. Trimming removed 4 bases at V and 0 bases at J, with 12 bases between. The CDR3: CSVALGEMNTEAFF. CDR3 nucleotides: TGCAGCGTTGCCCTTGGGGAGATGAACACTGAAGCTTTCTTT. Filled out from reference TRBV29-1 and TRBJ1-1, the complete variable domain reads SAVISQKPSRDICQRGTSLTIQCQVDSQVTMMFWYRQQPGQSLTLIATANQGSEATYESGFVIDKFPISRPNLTFSTLTVSNMSPEDSSIYLCSVALGEMNTEAFFGQGTRLTVV.

This chain uses TRBV11-2 with TRBJ2-7; 7 nucleotides align to TRBD1. This CDR3 region has 15 residues. V lost 0 bases and J lost 3; bases outside the gene matches: 5. Germline V gene data show CDR1 as SGHAT and CDR2 as FQNNGV. The CDR3 loop is CASSLDLGTDYEQYF. Written as DNA, the CDR3 is TGTGCCAGCAGCTTAGATCTAGGGACAGACTACGAGCAGTACTTC.

The sample holds a few counts of this clonotype. The chain is built from TRBV20-1 and TRBJ2-3, with 16 bases aligning to TRBD2. The CDR3 runs 16 residues. Germline V CDR1 and CDR2: DFQATT, SNEGSKA (reference sequence). V shed 5 bases and J 3 bases; nucleotides not matched to a gene: 5. The CDR3 sequence: CSAPGLAGGPTDTQYF. In DNA form, the CDR3 reads TGCAGTGCTCCGGGACTAGCGGGAGGGCCGACAGATACGCAGTATTTT.

The rearrangement links TRBV28 to TRBJ1-5, with 9 bases matching TRBD1. V lost 7 bases and J lost 10; bases outside the gene matches: 11. This CDR3 comprises 14 residues. Germline CDR1 is MDHEN and CDR2 is SYDVKM. The CDR3 sequence is CASTPGQGINPQHF. CDR3 coding DNA: TGTGCCAGCACCCCGGGACAGGGAATTAATCCCCAGCATTTT.